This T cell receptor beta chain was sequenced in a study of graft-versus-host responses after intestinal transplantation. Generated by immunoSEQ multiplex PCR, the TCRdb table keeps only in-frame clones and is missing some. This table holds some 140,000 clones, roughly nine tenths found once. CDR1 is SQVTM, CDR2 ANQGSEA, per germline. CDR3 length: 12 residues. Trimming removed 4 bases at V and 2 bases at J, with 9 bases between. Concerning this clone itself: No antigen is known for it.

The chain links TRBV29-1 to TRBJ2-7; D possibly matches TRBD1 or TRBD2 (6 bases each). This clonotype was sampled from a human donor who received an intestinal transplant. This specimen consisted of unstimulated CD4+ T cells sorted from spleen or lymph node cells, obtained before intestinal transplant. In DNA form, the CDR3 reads TGCAGCGTTGCAAGGGGGGCCTACGAGCAGTACTTC. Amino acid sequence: CSVARGAYEQYF.